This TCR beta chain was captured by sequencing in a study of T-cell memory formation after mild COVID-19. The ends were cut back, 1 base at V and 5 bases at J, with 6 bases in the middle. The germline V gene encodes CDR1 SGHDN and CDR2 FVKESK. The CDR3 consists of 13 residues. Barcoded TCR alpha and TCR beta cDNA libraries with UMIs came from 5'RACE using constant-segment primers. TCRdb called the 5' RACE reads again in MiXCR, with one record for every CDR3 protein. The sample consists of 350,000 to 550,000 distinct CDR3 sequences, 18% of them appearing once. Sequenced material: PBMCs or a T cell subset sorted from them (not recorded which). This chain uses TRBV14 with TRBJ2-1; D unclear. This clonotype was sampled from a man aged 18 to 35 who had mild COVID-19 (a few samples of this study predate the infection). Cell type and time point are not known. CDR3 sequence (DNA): TGTGCCAGCAGCCAAGCGGCGGACAATGAGCAGTTCTTC. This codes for CASSQAADNEQFF.